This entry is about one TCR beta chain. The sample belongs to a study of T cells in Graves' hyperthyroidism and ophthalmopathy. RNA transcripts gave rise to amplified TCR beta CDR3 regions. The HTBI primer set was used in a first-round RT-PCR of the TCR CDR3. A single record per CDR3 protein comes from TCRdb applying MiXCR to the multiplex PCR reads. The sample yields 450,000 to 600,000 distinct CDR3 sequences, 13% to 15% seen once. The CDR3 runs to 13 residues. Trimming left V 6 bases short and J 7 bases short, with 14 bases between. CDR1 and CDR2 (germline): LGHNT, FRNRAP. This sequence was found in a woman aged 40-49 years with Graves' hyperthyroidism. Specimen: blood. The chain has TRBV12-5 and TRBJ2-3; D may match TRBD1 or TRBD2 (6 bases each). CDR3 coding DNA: TGTGCTAGTGGGGGGCAAGGGGGGAATACGCAGTATTTT. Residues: CASGGQGGNTQYF.